This paragraph reports one T cell receptor (beta chain). Using immunoSEQ multiplex PCR, the repertoire was profiled, and TCRdb retains in-frame clones only, with some absent. This sample has over 60,000 clones; 80% to 90% occur once, and the top ten carry 1.9%. The sample originates from a study of control samples from healthy donors and cancer patients. The TCR was taken from a woman aged 55-70 years with head and neck cancer. Sample: PBMCs.

The CDR3 reads CAISDEGVDTDTQYF. CDR3 DNA: TGTGCCATCAGTGACGAGGGGGTAGACACAGATACGCAGTATTTT. This chain links TRBV10-3 with TRBJ2-3; a possible D gene is TRBD1 (6 bases). The germline V gene encodes CDR1 ENHRY and CDR2 SYGVKD. V was clipped by 3 bases and J by 2 bases, with 12 bases between them. The CDR3 length is 15 residues.